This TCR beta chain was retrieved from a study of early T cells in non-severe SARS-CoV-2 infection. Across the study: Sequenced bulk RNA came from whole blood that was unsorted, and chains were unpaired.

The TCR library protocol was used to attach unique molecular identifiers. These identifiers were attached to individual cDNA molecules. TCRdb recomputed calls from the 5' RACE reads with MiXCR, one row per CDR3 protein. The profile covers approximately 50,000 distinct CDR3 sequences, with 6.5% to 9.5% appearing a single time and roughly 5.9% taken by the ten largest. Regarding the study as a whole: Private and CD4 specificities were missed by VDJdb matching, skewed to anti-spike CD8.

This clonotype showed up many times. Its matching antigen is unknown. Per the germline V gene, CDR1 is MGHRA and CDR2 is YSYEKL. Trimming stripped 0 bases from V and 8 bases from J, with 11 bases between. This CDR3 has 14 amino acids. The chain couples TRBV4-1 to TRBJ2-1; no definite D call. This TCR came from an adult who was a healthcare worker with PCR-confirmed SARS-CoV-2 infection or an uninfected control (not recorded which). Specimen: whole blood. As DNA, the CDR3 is TGCGCCAGCAGCCAAGAAGAACTCGTCGATGAGCAGTTCTTC. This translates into CASSQEELVDEQFF.